This T cell receptor (beta chain) was sequenced in a study of T-cell reconstitution after alpha-beta-depleted transplantation in children. This CDR3 region has 16 residues. With 1 base clipped from V and 7 bases from J, the junction kept 9 bases outside the gene matches. For TCRbeta, the library was prepared with unique molecular identifiers. TCRdb reanalysed the PCR reads using MiXCR and keeps one entry per CDR3 protein. The sample lists over 550,000 distinct CDR3 sequences, roughly a tenth occurring once. The source was PBMCs from the stem cell graft donor, collected from the stem cell graft. The sequence was collected from a human donor who donated a stem cell graft to a child with acute myeloid leukemia. The rearrangement joins TRBV12-3 or TRBV12-4 to TRBJ2-1; 8 bases match TRBD2. CDR3 region: CASSLGETAGENEQFF. The DNA for the CDR3 is TGTGCCAGCAGTTTAGGGGAAACAGCGGGAGAAAATGAGCAGTTCTTC.